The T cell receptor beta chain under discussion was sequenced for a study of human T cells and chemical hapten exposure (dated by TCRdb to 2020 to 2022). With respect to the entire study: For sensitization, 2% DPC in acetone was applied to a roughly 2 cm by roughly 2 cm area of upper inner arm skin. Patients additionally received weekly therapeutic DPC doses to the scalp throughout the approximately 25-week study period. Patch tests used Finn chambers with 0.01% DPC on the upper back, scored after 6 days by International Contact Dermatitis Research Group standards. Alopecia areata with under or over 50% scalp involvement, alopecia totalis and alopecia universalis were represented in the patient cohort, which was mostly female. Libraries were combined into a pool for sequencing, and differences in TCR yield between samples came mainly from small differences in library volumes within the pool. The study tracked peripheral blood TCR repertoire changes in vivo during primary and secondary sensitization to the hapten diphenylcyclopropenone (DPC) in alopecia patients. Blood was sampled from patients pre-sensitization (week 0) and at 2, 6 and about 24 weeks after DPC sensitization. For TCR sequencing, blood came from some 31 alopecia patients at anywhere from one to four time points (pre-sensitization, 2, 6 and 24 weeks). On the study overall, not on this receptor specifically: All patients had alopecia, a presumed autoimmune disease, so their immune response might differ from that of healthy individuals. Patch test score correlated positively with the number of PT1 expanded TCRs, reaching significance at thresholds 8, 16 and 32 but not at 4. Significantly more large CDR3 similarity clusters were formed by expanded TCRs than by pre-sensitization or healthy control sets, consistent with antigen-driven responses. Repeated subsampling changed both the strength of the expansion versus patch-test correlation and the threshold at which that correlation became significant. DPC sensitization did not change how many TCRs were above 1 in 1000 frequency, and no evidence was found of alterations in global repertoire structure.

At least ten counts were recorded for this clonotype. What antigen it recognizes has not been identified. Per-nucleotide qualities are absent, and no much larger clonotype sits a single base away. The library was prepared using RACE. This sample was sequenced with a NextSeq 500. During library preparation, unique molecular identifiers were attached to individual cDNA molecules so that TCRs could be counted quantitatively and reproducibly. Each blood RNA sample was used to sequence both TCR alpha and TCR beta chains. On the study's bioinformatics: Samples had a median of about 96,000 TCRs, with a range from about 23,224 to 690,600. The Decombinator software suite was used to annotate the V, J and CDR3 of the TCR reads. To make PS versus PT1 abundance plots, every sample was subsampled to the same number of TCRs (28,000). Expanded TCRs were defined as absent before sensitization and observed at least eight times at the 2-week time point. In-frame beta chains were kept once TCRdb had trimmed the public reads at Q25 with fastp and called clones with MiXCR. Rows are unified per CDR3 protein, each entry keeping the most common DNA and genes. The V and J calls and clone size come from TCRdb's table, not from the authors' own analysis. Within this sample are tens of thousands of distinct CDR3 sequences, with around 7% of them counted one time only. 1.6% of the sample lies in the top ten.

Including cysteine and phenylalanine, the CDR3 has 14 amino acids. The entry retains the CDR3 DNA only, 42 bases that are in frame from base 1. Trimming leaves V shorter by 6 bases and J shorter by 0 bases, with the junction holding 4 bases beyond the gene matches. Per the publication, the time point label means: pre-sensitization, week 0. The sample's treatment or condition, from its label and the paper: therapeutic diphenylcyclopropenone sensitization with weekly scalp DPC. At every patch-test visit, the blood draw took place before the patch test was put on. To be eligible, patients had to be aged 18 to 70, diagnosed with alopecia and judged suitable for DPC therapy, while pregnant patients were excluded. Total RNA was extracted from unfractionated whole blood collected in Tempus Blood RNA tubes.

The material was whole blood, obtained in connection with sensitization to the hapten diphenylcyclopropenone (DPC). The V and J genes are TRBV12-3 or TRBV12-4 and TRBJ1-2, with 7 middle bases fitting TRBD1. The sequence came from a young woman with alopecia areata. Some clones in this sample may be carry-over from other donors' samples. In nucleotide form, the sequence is TGTGCCAGCAGGGTTGGGACAGCTAACTATGGCTACACCTTC. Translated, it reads CASRVGTANYGYTF.